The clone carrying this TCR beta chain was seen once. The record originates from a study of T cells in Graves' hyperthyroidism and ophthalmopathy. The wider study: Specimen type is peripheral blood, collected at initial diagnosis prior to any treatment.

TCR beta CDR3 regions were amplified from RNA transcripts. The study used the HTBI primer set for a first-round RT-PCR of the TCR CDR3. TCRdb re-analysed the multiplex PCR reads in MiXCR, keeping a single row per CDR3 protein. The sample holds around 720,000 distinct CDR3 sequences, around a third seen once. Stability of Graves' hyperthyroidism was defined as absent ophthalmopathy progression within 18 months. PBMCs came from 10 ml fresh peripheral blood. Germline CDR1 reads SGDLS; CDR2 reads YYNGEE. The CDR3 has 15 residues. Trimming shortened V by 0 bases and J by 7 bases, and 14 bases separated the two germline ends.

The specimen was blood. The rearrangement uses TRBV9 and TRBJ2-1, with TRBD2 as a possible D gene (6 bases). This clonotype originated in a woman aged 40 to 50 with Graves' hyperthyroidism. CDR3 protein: CASSVALGGGNEQFF. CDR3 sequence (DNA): TGTGCCAGCAGCGTAGCGTTAGGTGGGGGGAATGAGCAGTTCTTC.